The next 8 T cell receptor beta chains were all read from a single sample in a study of blood T cells in healthy people across ages. PCR was performed a second time for roughly 7 to 12 cycles using a sample-barcoded 5' primer and a J-beta primer mix. TCRdb itself ran the 5' RACE reads through MiXCR, one entry per CDR3 protein. The table lists about 1.8 million distinct CDR3 sequences, roughly 49% of them singletons. The sequencing input was blood. The receptors were gathered from a woman aged 40-49 years in good health.

This clonotype was picked up a small number of times. This chain joins TRBV27 and TRBJ1-2; D not resolved. The germline V gene encodes CDR1 MNHEY and CDR2 SMNVEV (reference sequence). Between the trimmed V and J ends, which lost 5 bases and 3 bases, there was a span of 10 bases. The CDR3 totals 13 residues. The CDR3 DNA reads as TGTGCCAGCAGTGTTGATCAGGACTATGGCTACACCTTC. This encodes CASSVDQDYGYTF.

The rearrangement uses TRBV7-2 and TRBJ2-3; 7 bases agree with TRBD1. The germline V gene has CDR1 SGHTA and CDR2 FQGNSA. Trimming removed 4 bases from V and 4 bases from J; junction bases left unmatched: 5. This CDR3 region has 14 residues. CDR3 loop: CASSSRRGPDTQYF. CDR3 sequence (DNA): TGTGCCAGCAGCTCCAGAAGGGGGCCAGATACGCAGTATTTT.

The genes are TRBV6-2 or TRBV6-3 and TRBJ2-5, with a weak D call TRBD2 (6 bases). The V gene lost 7 bases and the J gene lost 0 bases, with 21 bases spanning the gap. Per germline, CDR1 MNHEY and CDR2 SVGEGT. The CDR3 loop spans 17 amino acids. The CDR3 DNA reads as TGTGCCAGCACCCTTCTAGGGACTGACGAGTACCAAGAGACCCAGTACTTC. Translation gives CASTLLGTDEYQETQYF.

V and J are TRBV20-1 and TRBJ1-2; D ambiguous. Germline V gene sequence: CDR1 DFQATT, CDR2 SNEGSKA (reference sequence). The CDR3 contains 14 residues. The CDR3 spells CSPPSRTPDTAYTF. CDR3 DNA: TGCAGCCCGCCCTCAAGGACTCCAGATACTGCCTACACCTTC.

The rearrangement links TRBV20-1 to TRBJ2-7; D unresolved. Trimming took off 2 bases at V and 4 bases at J, with 18 bases between the two ends. The CDR3 extends over 15 amino acids. CDR1 and CDR2 (germline): DFQATT, SNEGSKA (reference sequence). The CDR3 nucleotides read TGCAGTGCTAGACTAGGCCCGTCGCCCGCTTACGAGCAGTACTTC. Its translation is CSARLGPSPAYEQYF.

The chain employs TRBV11-2 and TRBJ1-4; TRBD1 is a possible D gene (6 bases). The CDR3 has 15 residues. V dropped 5 bases and J dropped 7 bases, with 17 bases sitting between them. Germline V gene data show CDR1 as SGHAT and CDR2 as FQNNGV. The CDR3: CASSPSGGRLEKLFF. The CDR3 DNA sequence: TGTGCCAGCAGCCCTAGCGGGGGGCGCCTTGAAAAACTGTTTTTT. Complete variable domain (other parts from reference TRBV11-2 and TRBJ1-4): EAGVAQSPRYKIIEKRQSVAFWCNPISGHATLYWYQQILGQGPKLLIQFQNNGVVDDSQLPKDRFSAERLKGVDSTLKIQPAKLEDSAVYLCASSPSGGRLEKLFFGSGTQLSVL.

In its sample, this clonotype was seen a few times. This could be a read error, since a much larger clone is one nucleotide away. The rearrangement uses TRBV7-9 and TRBJ2-3; a possible D gene is TRBD1 (6 bases). Deletions cut 1 base from V and 8 bases from J, with 7 bases between. Germline assignment: CDR1 SEHNR and CDR2 FQNEAQ (reference sequence). The CDR3 runs 12 residues. The CDR3 reads CASSLEGVTQYF. The CDR3 coding sequence is TGTGCCAGCAGCTTAGAGGGGGTTACGCAGTATTTT.

On this clonotype itself: The germline gene is not matched at one end of the junction; a read error may be the cause. This rearrangement joins TRBV6-6 to TRBJ2-4, with D possibly called TRBD1 or TRBD2 (6 bases each). This CDR3 region has 17 residues. Per the germline V gene, CDR1 is MNHNY and CDR2 is SVGAGI (reference sequence). CDR3 DNA: TGTGCCAGCAGTCCCCCGTCGGGGGCCCTAGCCAAAAGCATTCAGTACTTC. Its protein is CASSPPSGALAKSIQYF.